This TCR beta chain is drawn from a study of blood T cell repertoires in COVID-19. Participant-given clinical history determined each cohort assignment. Germline CDR1 is SEHNR and CDR2 is FQNEAQ (reference sequence). Trimming removed 2 bases at V and 7 bases at J, with 6 bases between. This CDR3 contains 12 residues. TCRdb's copy holds only in-frame clones and misses some; the assay was immunoSEQ multiplex PCR. The sample records fewer than 500,000 clones, approximately 90% being singletons. Sequencing was performed on PBMCs or T cells enriched from blood (not recorded which). The receptor comes from a woman aged 25 to 39 with acute COVID-19. The rearrangement links TRBV7-9 to TRBJ1-5; weak D call: TRBD1 (5 bases). The CDR3 region is CASSLYRQPQHF. The CDR3 region has the DNA TGTGCCAGCAGCTTATACAGGCAGCCCCAGCATTTT.